The clone carrying this T cell receptor (beta chain) has a single count. Its antigen is unidentified. The V gene's germline CDR1 is SGHRS and CDR2 YFSETQ. J gave up 5 bases and V 5 bases, and 13 bases lay outside the gene matches. The CDR3 has 17 residues. Unrecorded immune exposures were likely, despite nominal health at sampling. This sample stems from a study of cytomegalovirus exposure and HLA in healthy donors. Whole-study results and caveats: Association of a missense DCLRE1C variant with TCR beta V- and J-gene trimming was reported in a later analysis. There were over 150 TCR beta chains listed as cytomegalovirus-associated. Diagnosis of cytomegalovirus status made by the classifier reportedly showed high specificity and sensitivity.

A multiplex PCR was run with 60 Vbeta primers and 13 Jbeta primers. Assay: immunoSEQ multiplex PCR; the TCRdb copy retains only in-frame clones and omits some. The repertoire has about 120,000 clones, 60% to 85% of them found once; the top ten carry about 2.6%. This chain joins TRBV5-1 and TRBJ2-5; 12 bases align to TRBD1. Sequenced input: PBMCs. The TCR was taken from a woman aged 40 to 50 in good health and CMV-seropositive. The DNA of the CDR3 is TGCGCCAGCAGTTCGATACCGGGACAGGGGGCACAGGAGACCCAGTACTTC. Translated: CASSSIPGQGAQETQYF.